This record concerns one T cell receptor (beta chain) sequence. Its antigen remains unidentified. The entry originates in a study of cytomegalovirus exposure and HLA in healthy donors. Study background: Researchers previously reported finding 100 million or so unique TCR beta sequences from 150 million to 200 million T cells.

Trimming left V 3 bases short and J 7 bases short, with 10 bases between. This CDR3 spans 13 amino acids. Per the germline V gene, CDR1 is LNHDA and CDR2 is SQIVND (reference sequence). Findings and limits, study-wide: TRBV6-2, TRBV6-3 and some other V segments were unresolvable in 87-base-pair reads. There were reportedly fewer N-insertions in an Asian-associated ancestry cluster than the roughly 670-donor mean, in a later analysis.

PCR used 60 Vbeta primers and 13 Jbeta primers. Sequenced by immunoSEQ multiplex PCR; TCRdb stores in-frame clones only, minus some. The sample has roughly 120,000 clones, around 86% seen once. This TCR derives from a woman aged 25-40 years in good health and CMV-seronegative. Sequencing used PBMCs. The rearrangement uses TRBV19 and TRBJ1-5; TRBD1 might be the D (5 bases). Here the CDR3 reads CASSMGGGQPQHF. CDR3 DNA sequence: TGTGCCAGTAGTATGGGGGGTGGCCAGCCCCAGCATTTT.